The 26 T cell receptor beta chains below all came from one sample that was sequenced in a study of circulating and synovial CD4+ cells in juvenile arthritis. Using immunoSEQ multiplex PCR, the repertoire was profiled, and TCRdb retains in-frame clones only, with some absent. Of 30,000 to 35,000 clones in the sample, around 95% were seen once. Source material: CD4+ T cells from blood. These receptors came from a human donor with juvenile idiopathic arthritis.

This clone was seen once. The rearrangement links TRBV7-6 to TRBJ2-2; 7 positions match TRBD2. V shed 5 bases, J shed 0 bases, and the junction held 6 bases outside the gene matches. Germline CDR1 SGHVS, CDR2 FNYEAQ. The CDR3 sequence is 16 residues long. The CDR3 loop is CASSPRRGTNTGELFF. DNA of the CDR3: TGTGCCAGCAGCCCTCGGCGGGGGACGAACACCGGGGAGCTGTTTTTT. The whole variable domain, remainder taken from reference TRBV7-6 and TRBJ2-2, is GAGVSQSPRYKVTKRGQDVALRCDPISGHVSLYWYRQALGQGPEFLTYFNYEAQQDKSGLPNDRFSAERPEGSISTLTIQRTEQRDSAMYRCASSPRRGTNTGELFFGEGSRLTVL.

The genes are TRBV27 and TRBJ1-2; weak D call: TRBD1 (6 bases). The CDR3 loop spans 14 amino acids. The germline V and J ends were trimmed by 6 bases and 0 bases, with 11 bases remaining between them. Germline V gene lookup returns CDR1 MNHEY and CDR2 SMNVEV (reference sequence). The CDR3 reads CASSLGTSNYGYTF. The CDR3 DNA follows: TGTGCCAGCAGCCTGGGGACATCTAACTATGGCTACACCTTC.

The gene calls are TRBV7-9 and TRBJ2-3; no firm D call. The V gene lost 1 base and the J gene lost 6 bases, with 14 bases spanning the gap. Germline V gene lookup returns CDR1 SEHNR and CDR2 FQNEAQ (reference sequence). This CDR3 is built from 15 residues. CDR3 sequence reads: CASSLETWMGDTQYF. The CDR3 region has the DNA TGTGCCAGCAGCTTAGAGACCTGGATGGGCGATACGCAGTATTTT.

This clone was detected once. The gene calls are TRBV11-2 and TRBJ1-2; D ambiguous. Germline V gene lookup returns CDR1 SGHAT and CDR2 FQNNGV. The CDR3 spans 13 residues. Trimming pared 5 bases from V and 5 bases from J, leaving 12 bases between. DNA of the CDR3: TGTGCCAGCAGCCAAATAGCGAGATATGGCTACACCTTC. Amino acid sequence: CASSQIARYGYTF.

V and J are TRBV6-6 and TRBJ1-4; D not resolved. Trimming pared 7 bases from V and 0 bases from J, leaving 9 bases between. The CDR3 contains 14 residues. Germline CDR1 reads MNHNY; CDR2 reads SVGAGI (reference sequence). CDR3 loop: CASTHRATNEKLFF. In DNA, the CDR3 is TGTGCCAGCACGCACAGAGCAACTAATGAAAAACTGTTTTTT.

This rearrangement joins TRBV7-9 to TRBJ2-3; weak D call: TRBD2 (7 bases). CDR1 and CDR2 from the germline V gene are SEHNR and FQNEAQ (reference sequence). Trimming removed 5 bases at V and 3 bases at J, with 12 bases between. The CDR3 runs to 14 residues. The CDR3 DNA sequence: TGTGCCAGCAGCGACCGGGGGGCGACAGATACGCAGTATTTT. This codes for CASSDRGATDTQYF.

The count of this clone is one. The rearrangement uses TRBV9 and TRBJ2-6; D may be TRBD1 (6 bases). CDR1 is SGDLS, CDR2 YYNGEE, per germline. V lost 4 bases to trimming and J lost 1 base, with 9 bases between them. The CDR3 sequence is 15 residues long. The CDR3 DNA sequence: TGTGCCAGCAGCCAGGGGTATTCTGGGGCCAACGTCCTGACTTTC. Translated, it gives CASSQGYSGANVLTF.

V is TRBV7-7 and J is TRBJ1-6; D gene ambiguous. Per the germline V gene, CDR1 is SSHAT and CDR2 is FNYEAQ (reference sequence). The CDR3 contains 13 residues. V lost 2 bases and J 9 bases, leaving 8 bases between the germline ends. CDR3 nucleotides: TGTGCCAGCAGCTTACACACAAGTTCACCCCTCCACTTT. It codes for CASSLHTSSPLHF.

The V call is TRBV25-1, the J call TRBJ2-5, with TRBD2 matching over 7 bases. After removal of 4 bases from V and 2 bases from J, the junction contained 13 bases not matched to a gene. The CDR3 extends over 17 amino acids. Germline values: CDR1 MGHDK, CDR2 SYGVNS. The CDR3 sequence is CASSAPTSTSLQETQYF. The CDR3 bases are TGTGCCAGCAGTGCCCCAACCTCGACTAGCCTTCAAGAGACCCAGTACTTC.

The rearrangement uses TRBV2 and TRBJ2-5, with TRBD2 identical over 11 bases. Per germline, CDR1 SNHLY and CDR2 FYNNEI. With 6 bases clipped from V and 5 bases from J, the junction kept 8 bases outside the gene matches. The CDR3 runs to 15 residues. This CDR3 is CASRDTLAGAETQYF. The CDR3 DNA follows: TGTGCCAGCAGGGACACACTAGCGGGGGCGGAGACCCAGTACTTC.

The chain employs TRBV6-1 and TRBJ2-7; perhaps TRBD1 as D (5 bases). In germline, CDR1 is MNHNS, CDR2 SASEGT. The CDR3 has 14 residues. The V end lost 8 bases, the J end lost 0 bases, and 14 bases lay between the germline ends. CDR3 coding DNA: TGTGCCAGCTGCTCGCAGGGTTTCTCCTACGAGCAGTACTTC. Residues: CASCSQGFSYEQYF.

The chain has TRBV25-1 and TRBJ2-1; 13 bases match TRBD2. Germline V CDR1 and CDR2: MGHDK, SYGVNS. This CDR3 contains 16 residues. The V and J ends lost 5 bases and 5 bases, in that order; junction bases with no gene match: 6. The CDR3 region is CASSRTSGRDDNEQFF. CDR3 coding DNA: TGTGCCAGCAGTAGGACTAGCGGGAGAGACGACAATGAGCAGTTCTTC.

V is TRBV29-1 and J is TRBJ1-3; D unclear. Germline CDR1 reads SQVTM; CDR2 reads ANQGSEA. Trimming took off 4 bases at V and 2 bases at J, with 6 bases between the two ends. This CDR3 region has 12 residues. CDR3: CSVAPTGNTIYF. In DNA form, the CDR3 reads TGCAGCGTTGCCCCCACTGGAAACACCATATATTTT.

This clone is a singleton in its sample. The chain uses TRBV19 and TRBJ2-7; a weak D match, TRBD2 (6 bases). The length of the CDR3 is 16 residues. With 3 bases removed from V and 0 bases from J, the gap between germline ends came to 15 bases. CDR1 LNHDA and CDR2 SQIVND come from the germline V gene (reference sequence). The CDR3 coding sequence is TGTGCCAGTAGTATCCCCAAACAGACTAGCTCCTACGAGCAGTACTTC. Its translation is CASSIPKQTSSYEQYF.

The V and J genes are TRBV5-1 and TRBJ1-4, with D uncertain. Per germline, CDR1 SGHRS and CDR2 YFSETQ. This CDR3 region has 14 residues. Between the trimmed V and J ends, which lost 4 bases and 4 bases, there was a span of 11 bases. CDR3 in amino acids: CASSLIGNNEKLFF. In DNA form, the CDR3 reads TGCGCCAGCAGCCTCATCGGGAATAATGAAAAACTGTTTTTT.

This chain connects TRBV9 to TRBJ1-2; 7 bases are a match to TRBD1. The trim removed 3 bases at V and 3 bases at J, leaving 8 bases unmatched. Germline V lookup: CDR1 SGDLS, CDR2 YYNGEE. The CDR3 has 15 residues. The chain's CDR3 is CASSETGIWDYGYTF. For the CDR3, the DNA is TGTGCCAGCAGCGAGACAGGGATATGGGACTATGGCTACACCTTC.

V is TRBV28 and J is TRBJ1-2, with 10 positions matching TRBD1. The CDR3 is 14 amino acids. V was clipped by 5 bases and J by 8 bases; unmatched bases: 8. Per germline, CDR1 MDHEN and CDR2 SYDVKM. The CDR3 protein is CASSTTGTGVGYTF. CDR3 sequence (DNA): TGTGCCAGCAGTACTACCGGGACAGGGGTGGGCTACACCTTC.

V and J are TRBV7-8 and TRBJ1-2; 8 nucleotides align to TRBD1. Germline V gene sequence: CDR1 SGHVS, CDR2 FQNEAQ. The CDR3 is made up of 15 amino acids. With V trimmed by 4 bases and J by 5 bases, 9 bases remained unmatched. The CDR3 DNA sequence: TGTGCCAGCAGCTCCAGGGACAGGCAGGGGTATGGCTACACCTTC. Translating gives CASSSRDRQGYGYTF. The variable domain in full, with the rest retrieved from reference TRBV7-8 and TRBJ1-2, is GAGVSQSPRYKVAKRGQDVALRCDPISGHVSLFWYQQALGQGPEFLTYFQNEAQLDKSGLPSDRFFAERPEGSVSTLKIQRTQQEDSAVYLCASSSRDRQGYGYTFGSGTRLTVV.

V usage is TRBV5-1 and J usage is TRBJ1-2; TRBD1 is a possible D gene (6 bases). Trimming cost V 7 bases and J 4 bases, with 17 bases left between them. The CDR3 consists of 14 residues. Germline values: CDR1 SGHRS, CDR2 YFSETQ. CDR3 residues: CASGDRSLGYGYTF. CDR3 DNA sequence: TGCGCCAGCGGCGACAGGAGCCTGGGCTATGGCTACACCTTC. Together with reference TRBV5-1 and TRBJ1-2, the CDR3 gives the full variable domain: KAGVTQTPRYLIKTRGQQVTLSCSPISGHRSVSWYQQTPGQGLQFLFEYFSETQRNKGNFPGRFSGRQFSNSRSEMNVSTLELGDSALYLCASGDRSLGYGYTFGSGTRLTVV.

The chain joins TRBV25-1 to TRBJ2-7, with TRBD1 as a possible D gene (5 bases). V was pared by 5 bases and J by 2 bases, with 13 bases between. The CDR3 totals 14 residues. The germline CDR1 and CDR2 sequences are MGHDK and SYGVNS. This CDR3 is CASSIGAGAYEQYF. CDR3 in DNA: TGTGCCAGCAGTATAGGGGCAGGAGCCTACGAGCAGTACTTC.

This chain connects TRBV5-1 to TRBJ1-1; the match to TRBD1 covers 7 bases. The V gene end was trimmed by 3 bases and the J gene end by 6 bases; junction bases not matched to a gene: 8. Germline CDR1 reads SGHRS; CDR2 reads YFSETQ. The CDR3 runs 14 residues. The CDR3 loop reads CASSSRTGGSEAFF. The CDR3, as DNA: TGCGCCAGCAGCTCTCGGACAGGCGGATCTGAAGCTTTCTTT.

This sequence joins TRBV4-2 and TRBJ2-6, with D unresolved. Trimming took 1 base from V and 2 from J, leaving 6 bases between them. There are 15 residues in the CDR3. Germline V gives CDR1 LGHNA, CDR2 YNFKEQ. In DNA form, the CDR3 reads TGTGCCAGCAGCCAAGGCCAGACTGGGGCCAACGTCCTGACTTTC. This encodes CASSQGQTGANVLTF.

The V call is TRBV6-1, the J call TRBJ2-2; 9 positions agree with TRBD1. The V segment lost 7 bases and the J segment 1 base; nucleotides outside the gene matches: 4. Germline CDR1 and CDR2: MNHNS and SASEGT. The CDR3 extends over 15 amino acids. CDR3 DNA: TGTGCCAGCACGGGGACAGGGAGGAACACCGGGGAGCTGTTTTTT. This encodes CASTGTGRNTGELFF.

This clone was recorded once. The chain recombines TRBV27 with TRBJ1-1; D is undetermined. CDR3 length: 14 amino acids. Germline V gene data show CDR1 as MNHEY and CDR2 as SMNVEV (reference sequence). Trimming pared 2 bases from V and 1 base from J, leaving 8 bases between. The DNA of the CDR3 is TGTGCCAGCAGTTTAAGAGGTCAGAACACTGAAGCTTTCTTT. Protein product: CASSLRGQNTEAFF.

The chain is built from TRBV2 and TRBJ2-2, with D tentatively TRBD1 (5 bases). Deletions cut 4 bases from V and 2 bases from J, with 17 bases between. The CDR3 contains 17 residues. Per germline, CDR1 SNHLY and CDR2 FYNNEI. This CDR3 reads CASSALRDWSNTGELFF. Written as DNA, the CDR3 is TGTGCCAGCAGTGCACTCAGGGATTGGTCAAACACCGGGGAGCTGTTTTTT.

The CDR3 bases are TGTGCCAGGGGGCCTGCTGTCAATGAAAAACTGTTTTTT. This gives the protein CARGPAVNEKLFF. The rearrangement links TRBV19 to TRBJ1-4; D is perhaps TRBD1 (5 bases). CDR3 size: 13 residues. V was pared by 9 bases and J by 5 bases, with 13 bases between. Germline lookup yields CDR1 LNHDA and CDR2 SQIVND (reference sequence).